A selection of T cell receptor beta chains follows, all from one sample in a study of stem cell transplantation in POMP-related autoinflammatory disease. Method: immunoSEQ multiplex PCR; TCRdb's copy keeps in-frame clones and lacks some. The table records fewer than 5,000 clones, 92% of them present only once. The specimen comprised CD8+ T cells from PBMCs, sampled after stem cell transplantation. The receptors stem from a human patient with POMP-related autoinflammation and immune dysregulation (PRAID). Part of the T cell pool may stem from the graft donor. CDR3s include the opening cysteine and the closing phenylalanine or tryptophan.

V gene | CDR3 protein
TRBV11-3 | CASSSFLADYTDTQYF
TRBV7-3 | CASSLWQGAYNEQFF
TRBV11-3 | CASSRAGLAGTQYF
TRBV3-1/TRBV3-2 | CASSQVGQRGNTGELFF
TRBV27 | CASREVGRGYEQYF
TRBV6-2/TRBV6-3 | CASSLTRQGHHNEQFF
TRBV7-9 | CASRPPPGRADTEAFF
TRBV3-1/TRBV3-2 | CASSQASGTFYEQYF
TRBV12-5 | CASGFGGGQVAEAFF
TRBV5-5 | CASSFGRAPGNEQFF
TRBV9 | CAIRAGGDEQYF
TRBV10-3 | CAISPTGANSPLHF
TRBV28 | CASSSSLTGGGYSPLHF
TRBV5-1 | CASSLGGAQPQHF
TRBV9 | CASSRRDAGQIYNEQFF
TRBV4-2 | CASSQDSVGTQTQYF
TRBV11-3 | CASSRQGGSVTEAFF
TRBV4-1 | CASSGGTGGNEQFF
TRBV4-1 | CASTGGVTDTQYF
TRBV12-5 | CASGKQGGSNQPQHF
TRBV30 | CAWSAHPRDRSYEQYF